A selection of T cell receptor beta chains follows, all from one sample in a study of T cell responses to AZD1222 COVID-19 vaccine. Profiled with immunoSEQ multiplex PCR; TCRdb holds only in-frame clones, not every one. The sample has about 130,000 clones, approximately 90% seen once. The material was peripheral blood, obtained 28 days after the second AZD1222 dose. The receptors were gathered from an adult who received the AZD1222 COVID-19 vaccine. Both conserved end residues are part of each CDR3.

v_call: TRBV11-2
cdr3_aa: CASSLDTYSQPQHF

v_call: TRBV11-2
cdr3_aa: CASSLDSRLQFF

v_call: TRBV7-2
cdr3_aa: CASSQNPGDTIYF

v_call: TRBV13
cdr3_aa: CASSLEDLSPLHF

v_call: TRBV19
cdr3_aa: CASSIAPGTINQPQHF

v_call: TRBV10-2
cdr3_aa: CASSEAGRNQPQHF

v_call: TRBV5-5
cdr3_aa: CASSLAWGESPLHF

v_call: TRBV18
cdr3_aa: CASSPQGWNEQFF

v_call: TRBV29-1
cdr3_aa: CSVEGTVTNYGYTF

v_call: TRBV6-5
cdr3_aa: CASSPDGLPGHEQFF

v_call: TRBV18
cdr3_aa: CASSPQAKHSEAFF

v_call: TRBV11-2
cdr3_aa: CASSLGISSWQNSPLHF

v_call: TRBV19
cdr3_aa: CASSIQGAYAEAFF

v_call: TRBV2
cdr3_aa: CASSPKAGGAYSNQPQHF

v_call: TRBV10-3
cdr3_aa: CAIGGLAGTSYNEQFF

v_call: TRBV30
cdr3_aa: CAQEAVGNTIYF

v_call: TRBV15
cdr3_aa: CATSRAGGVNYGYTF

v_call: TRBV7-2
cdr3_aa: CASSSRGSWQPQHF

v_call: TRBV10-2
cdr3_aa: CASRGRGRGLFTGELFF

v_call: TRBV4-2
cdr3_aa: CASSQGPGQGAYEQYF

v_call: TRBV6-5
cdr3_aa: CASSSRRSGELFF